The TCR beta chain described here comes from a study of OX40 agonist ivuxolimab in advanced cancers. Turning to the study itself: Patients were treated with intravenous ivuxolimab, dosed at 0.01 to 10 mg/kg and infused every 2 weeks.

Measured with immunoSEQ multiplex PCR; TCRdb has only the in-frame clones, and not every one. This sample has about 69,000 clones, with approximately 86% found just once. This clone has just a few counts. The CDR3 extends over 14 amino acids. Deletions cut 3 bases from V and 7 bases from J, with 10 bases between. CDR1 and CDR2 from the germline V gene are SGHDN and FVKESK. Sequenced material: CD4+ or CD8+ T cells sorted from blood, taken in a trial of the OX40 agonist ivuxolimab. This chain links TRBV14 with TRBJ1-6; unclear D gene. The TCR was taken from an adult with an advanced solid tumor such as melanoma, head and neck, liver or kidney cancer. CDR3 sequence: CASSQQTGNSPLHF. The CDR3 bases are TGTGCCAGCAGCCAGCAGACGGGGAATTCACCCCTCCACTTT.